This TCR beta chain was obtained from a study of blood T cell repertoires in COVID-19. Study background: Samples representing acute and convalescent COVID-19 were sourced from the United States, Italy and Spain. Sources were T cells, B-cell-depleted T cells, or PBMCs; the material itself was cDNA or gDNA.

Authors' methods: Amplification from reference gene primers served as the basis for estimated nucleated cell counts. Assay: immunoSEQ multiplex PCR; the TCRdb copy retains only in-frame clones and omits some. That table supplies the V and J calls and clone size; D and trimming were determined from the DNA. The sample has more than 150,000 clones, 75% to 85% seen once. Germline values: CDR1 MGHRA, CDR2 YSYEKL. V lost 0 bases and J lost 3, with 11 bases in between. The length of the CDR3 is 16 residues. The chain carries TRBV4-1 and TRBJ1-4, with a tentative D call TRBD1 (6 bases). The TCR sequence derives from a man aged 55-75 years with acute or convalescent COVID-19. The material sequenced was peripheral blood. For the CDR3, the DNA is TGCGCCAGCAGCCAAGATAAGGGGGAGCCTAATGAAAAACTGTTTTTT. Translated, it gives CASSQDKGEPNEKLFF.